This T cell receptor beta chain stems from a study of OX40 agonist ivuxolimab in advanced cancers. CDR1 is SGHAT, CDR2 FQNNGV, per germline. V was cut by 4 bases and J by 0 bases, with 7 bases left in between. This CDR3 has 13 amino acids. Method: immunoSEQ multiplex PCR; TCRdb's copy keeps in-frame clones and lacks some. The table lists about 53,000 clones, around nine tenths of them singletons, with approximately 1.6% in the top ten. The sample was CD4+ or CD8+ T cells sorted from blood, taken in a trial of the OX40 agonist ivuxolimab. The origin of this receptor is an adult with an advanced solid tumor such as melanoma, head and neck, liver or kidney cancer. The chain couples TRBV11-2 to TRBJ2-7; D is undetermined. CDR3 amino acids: CASSSGLSYEQYF. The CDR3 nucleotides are TGTGCCAGCAGCTCGGGCCTCTCCTACGAGCAGTACTTC.